This T cell receptor (beta chain) was observed in a study of cytomegalovirus exposure and HLA in healthy donors. About this clone: Its matching antigen is unknown.

Overall study results and limits: Another analysis was done later, and it associated more than 15,000 TCR beta sequences with HLA alleles at 0.05 false discovery rate.

The PCR used 60 Vbeta and 13 Jbeta primers. In the original workflow: Later, 80 million or so unique TCR beta chains were counted in an analysis, and 10 million to 12 million of them were shared. Repertoires were generated with immunoSEQ multiplex PCR, while TCRdb's copy carries only in-frame clones and drops some. The V and J calls and clone size are taken from that table; D and trimming were inferred from the DNA. In the table there are under 200,000 clones, over 75% of which are singletons. The CDR3 is 14 amino acids. CDR1 and CDR2 (germline): LGHNA, YSLEER. The V gene is TRBV4-3, the J gene TRBJ2-5; D gene uncertain. The tail of the sequence fits TRBJ2-7 better, so the J call may be wrong. The sequenced sample was PBMCs. This TCR was sampled from a man between 18 and 35 years old in good health and CMV-seropositive. The CDR3 here is CASSQDTDSYEQYF. For the CDR3, the DNA is TGCGCCAGCAGCCAAGACACGGACTCCTACGAGCAGTACTTC.